One sample yielded the 15 T cell receptor beta chains listed below, sequenced in a study of identical twins. One entry per CDR3 protein results from TCRdb running MiXCR on the 5' RACE reads. Among 100,000 or so distinct CDR3 sequences listed, around 5.5% were seen once. The specimen sequenced was memory T cells sorted from blood. All receptors come from a woman between 50 and 59 years old in good health.

The rearrangement links TRBV6-1 to TRBJ1-2; D ambiguous. The V gene lost 6 bases and the J gene lost 4 bases, with 18 bases spanning the gap. The germline gives CDR1 MNHNS, CDR2 SASEGT. This CDR3 is 15 amino acids long. In nucleotides, the CDR3 is TGTGCCAGCAGAGACTCGAATCAGATTTTCTATGGCTACACCTTC. It is translated as CASRDSNQIFYGYTF.

This clonotype was seen ten or more times. The chain is built from TRBV12-3 or TRBV12-4 and TRBJ1-1, with 12 bases that match TRBD1. The CDR3 totals 17 residues. The J segment lost 4 bases and the V segment lost 5 bases, leaving 11 bases of the junction unmatched. DNA of the CDR3: TGTGCCAGCAGTCCGGGACAGGGGGCAAGTCCAGGCACTGAAGCTTTCTTT. It specifies CASSPGQGASPGTEAFF.

This clonotype was detected many times. The chain couples TRBV7-9 to TRBJ2-2; 9 positions agree with TRBD2. The germline CDR1 and CDR2 sequences are SEHNR and FQNEAQ (reference sequence). The V segment lost 2 bases and the J segment 7 bases; nucleotides outside the gene matches: 8. The CDR3 loop spans 16 amino acids. The CDR3 DNA sequence: TGTGCCAGCAGCTTACGGTCTAGCGGGACTGGCGGGGAGCTGTTTTTT. Residues: CASSLRSSGTGGELFF.

This clonotype was seen ten or more times. The rearrangement joins TRBV6-5 to TRBJ2-3; TRBD1 is a possible D gene (6 bases). Trimming left V 6 bases short and J 13 bases short, with 17 bases between. Germline assignment: CDR1 MNHEY and CDR2 SVGAGI. CDR3 length: 12 residues. CDR3 residues: CASSPDRRTEYF. DNA for the CDR3: TGTGCCAGCAGCCCCGACAGGCGTACTGAGTATTTT.

This clonotype has ten or more counts. The chain uses TRBV20-1 and TRBJ2-3; the D gene could be TRBD1 or TRBD2 (5 bases each). The CDR3 is made up of 14 amino acids. Germline V gene lookup returns CDR1 DFQATT and CDR2 SNEGSKA (reference sequence). V lost 6 bases and J 1 base, leaving 14 bases between the germline ends. The CDR3 loop is CSAVLQGRTDTQYF. CDR3 sequence (DNA): TGCAGTGCCGTCCTGCAGGGACGCACAGATACGCAGTATTTT.

This clonotype was detected only a few times. The chain is built from TRBV28 and TRBJ2-3, with 10 nucleotides matching TRBD1. CDR3 length equals 15 residues. J was trimmed by 2 bases and V by 6 bases; bases with no gene match: 5. Germline V lookup: CDR1 MDHEN, CDR2 SYDVKM. The CDR3 protein is CASRDGTGVTDTQYF. For the CDR3, the DNA is TGTGCCAGCAGGGACGGGACAGGGGTCACAGATACGCAGTATTTT.

V is TRBV19 and J is TRBJ1-1; TRBD1 is a possible D gene (5 bases). The germline CDR1 and CDR2 sequences are LNHDA and SQIVND (reference sequence). V gave up 2 bases and J gave up 1 base, with 11 bases separating them. The CDR3 sequence is 15 residues long. Here the CDR3 DNA reads TGTGCCAGTAGTATATTGGGGACGGGGAACACTGAAGCTTTCTTT. Translating it yields CASSILGTGNTEAFF.

This clonotype was recorded many times. The chain combines TRBV12-3 or TRBV12-4 with TRBJ1-3, with a tentative D call TRBD1 (5 bases). The CDR3 is made up of 12 amino acids. Trimming cost V 5 bases and J 4 bases, with 6 bases left between them. CDR3 sequence reads: CASSDSGNTIYF. The CDR3 nucleotides read TGTGCCAGCAGTGACAGCGGAAACACCATATATTTT.

A few counts support this clonotype. V is TRBV14 and J is TRBJ2-1; possible D gene TRBD2, 6 bases. V was shortened by 4 bases and J by 0 bases, with 16 bases between the two germline ends. The V gene's germline CDR1 is SGHDN and CDR2 FVKESK. The CDR3 is 17 residues long. The CDR3 region is CASSPLTGDLSYNEQFF. The CDR3 bases are TGTGCCAGCAGCCCGTTAACGGGGGACCTCTCCTACAATGAGCAGTTCTTC.

Ten or more counts support this clonotype. This chain uses TRBV4-1 with TRBJ2-1, with D unresolved. This CDR3 contains 16 residues. V lost 0 bases, J lost 3 bases, and 12 bases lay in between. Germline assignment: CDR1 MGHRA and CDR2 YSYEKL. The CDR3 nucleotides are TGCGCCAGCAGCCAAGATCAGAGCCCACGCTACAATGAGCAGTTCTTC. Protein sequence: CASSQDQSPRYNEQFF.

The sample holds many counts of this clonotype. The chain is built from TRBV6-5 and TRBJ1-1; 8 nucleotides match TRBD1. Losses at the gene ends were 7 bases for V and 4 bases for J; bases not matched to a gene: 5. The CDR3 runs to 13 residues. Looked up from germline, CDR1 is MNHEY and CDR2 is SVGAGI. The CDR3 reads CASKDRVITEAFF. In DNA form, the CDR3 reads TGTGCCAGCAAGGACAGGGTAATCACTGAAGCTTTCTTT.

This clonotype has at least ten counts. The CDR3 DNA sequence: TGCGCCAGCAGCTTGGAGGGGTTTAGCACAGATACGCAGTATTTT. It specifies CASSLEGFSTDTQYF. The rearrangement links TRBV5-1 to TRBJ2-3, with a tentative D call TRBD1 (5 bases). This CDR3 is 15 amino acids long. Deletions cut 0 bases from V and 0 bases from J, with 8 bases between. Germline V lookup: CDR1 SGHRS, CDR2 YFSETQ.

This clonotype has at least ten counts. The chain is built from TRBV5-1 and TRBJ2-3; a weak D match, TRBD2 (6 bases). The germline V gene encodes CDR1 SGHRS and CDR2 YFSETQ. V was trimmed by 2 bases and J by 4 bases, leaving 14 bases between them. The CDR3 is 15 amino acids. CDR3: CASSFAFPGADTQYF. The DNA for the CDR3 is TGCGCCAGCAGCTTCGCGTTCCCGGGGGCAGATACGCAGTATTTT.

This clonotype was observed a few times. J is TRBJ2-1 and V is TRBV11-3; D gene ambiguous. The germline V gene encodes CDR1 SGHNT and CDR2 YENEEA. V gave up 3 bases and J gave up 12 bases, with 15 bases separating them. CDR3 length: 13 amino acids. The DNA of the CDR3 is TGTGCCAGCAGCTTCCAAGCGAGTTTCGTGCAGTTCTTC. This translates into CASSFQASFVQFF.

This clonotype showed up just a few times. The chain employs TRBV30 and TRBJ2-7; D is possibly TRBD1 or TRBD2 (6 bases each). The CDR3 runs to 14 residues. Germline CDR1 is GTSNPN and CDR2 is SVGIG (reference sequence). The V and J ends lost 4 bases and 4 bases respectively, with 17 bases between them. The CDR3 protein is CAWKTPGAGYEQYF. In DNA, the CDR3 is TGTGCCTGGAAAACCCCGGGGGCAGGGTACGAGCAGTACTTC.